The 31 T cell receptor beta chains below were found in one sample sequenced in a study of blood T cell repertoires in COVID-19. Using immunoSEQ multiplex PCR, the repertoire was profiled, and TCRdb retains in-frame clones only, with some absent. The data show 300,000 to 350,000 clones, roughly 88% seen once. The material sequenced was peripheral blood. These receptors all come from a woman in her twenties or thirties with COVID-19, enrolled during active disease.

The V gene is TRBV7-9, the J gene TRBJ2-1; D not resolved. In germline, CDR1 is SEHNR, CDR2 FQNEAQ (reference sequence). V shed 5 bases and J shed 10 bases, with 15 bases lying between them. The CDR3 has 13 residues. In DNA, the CDR3 is TGTGCCAGCAGCCCGAGCACGAGGAGAGAGCAGTTCTTC. Protein sequence: CASSPSTRREQFF.

CDR3 DNA: TGTGCCGTGGTCGGAGGGACTATCTACGAGCAGTACTTC. Translation gives CAVVGGTIYEQYF. The chain couples TRBV2 to TRBJ2-7; TRBD2 agrees at 7 bases. The CDR3 loop spans 13 amino acids. The ends lost 11 bases at V and 3 bases at J; junction bases unmatched: 10. The germline CDR1 and CDR2 sequences are SNHLY and FYNNEI.

This clone occurred a few times. The V gene is TRBV6-1, the J gene TRBJ2-5; a weak D match, TRBD1 (6 bases). The CDR3 contains 13 residues. V was cut by 2 bases and J by 7 bases, with 11 bases left in between. The V gene's germline CDR1 is MNHNS and CDR2 SASEGT. CDR3 protein: CASSEQGSATQYF. The CDR3 DNA is TGTGCCAGCAGTGAACAGGGGTCGGCGACCCAGTACTTC.

The chain employs TRBV4-2 and TRBJ1-2; weak D call: TRBD1 (5 bases). From germline, CDR1 is LGHNA and CDR2 YNFKEQ. Between the trimmed V and J ends, which lost 0 bases and 4 bases, there was a span of 18 bases. The CDR3 runs 17 residues. In DNA, the CDR3 is TGTGCCAGCAGCCAAGATCTTGCGACAGAGGAACGCTATGGCTACACCTTC. Its translation is CASSQDLATEERYGYTF.

The DNA for the CDR3 is TGCGCCAGCAGCGCCACGGGACAGGCCTACGAGCAGTACTTC. Translation gives CASSATGQAYEQYF. This rearrangement joins TRBV5-1 to TRBJ2-7; 8 nucleotides line up with TRBD1. The V segment lost 4 bases and the J segment 2 bases; nucleotides outside the gene matches: 5. This CDR3 is built from 14 residues. CDR1 is SGHRS and CDR2 is YFSETQ in the germline V gene.

This clone appeared a few times. V and J are TRBV27 and TRBJ1-6; D may be TRBD1 (6 bases). V was shortened by 3 bases and J by 3 bases, with 15 bases between the two germline ends. The germline gives CDR1 MNHEY, CDR2 SMNVEV (reference sequence). This CDR3 comprises 17 residues. CDR3 coding DNA: TGTGCCAGCAGTTTCCGACAGGCCTCTTTCTATAATTCACCCCTCCACTTT. This translates into CASSFRQASFYNSPLHF.

CDR3 sequence reads: CASSTGLAGATDTQYF. The CDR3 nucleotides read TGTGCCAGCAGCACCGGACTAGCGGGGGCCACAGATACGCAGTATTTT. V is TRBV7-9 and J is TRBJ2-3; 13 bases match TRBD2. V shed 5 bases and J 2 bases; nucleotides not matched to a gene: 4. CDR1 SEHNR and CDR2 FQNEAQ come from the germline V gene (reference sequence). The CDR3 totals 16 residues.

As DNA, the CDR3 is TGCACCCCCCGGGGGACCTCCCCCTACTACGAGCAGTACGTC. Translating gives CTPRGTSPYYEQYV. V is TRBV6-6 and J is TRBJ2-7, with a tentative D call TRBD2 (6 bases). CDR1 MNHNY and CDR2 SVGAGI come from the germline V gene (reference sequence). The CDR3 consists of 14 residues.

Details on this clone: One end of the junction varies from germline; a read error may be responsible. The chain joins TRBV29-1 to TRBJ1-2; TRBD1 aligns across 7 bases. This CDR3 has 15 residues. Germline lookup yields CDR1 SQVTM and CDR2 ANQGSEA. The CDR3 protein is CSAELTGTAALGYTF. CDR3 coding DNA: TGCAGCGCTGAATTAACCGGGACAGCGGCCTTAGGCTACACCTTC.

The gene calls are TRBV10-3 and TRBJ1-2; D unclear. The V gene lost 2 bases and the J gene lost 0 bases, with 10 bases spanning the gap. The germline CDR1 and CDR2 sequences are ENHRY and SYGVKD. This CDR3 is 15 amino acids long. CDR3 nucleotide sequence: TGTGCCATCAGTGAGCCAAATGCGGCTAACTATGGCTACACCTTC. Translating it yields CAISEPNAANYGYTF.

The V and J genes are TRBV18 and TRBJ1-5; a possible D gene is TRBD1 (5 bases). Trimming pared 5 bases from V and 5 bases from J, leaving 13 bases between. Per the germline V gene, CDR1 is KGHSH and CDR2 is LQKENI. The CDR3 has 14 residues. The CDR3 protein is CASSAAGGDQPQHF. CDR3 in DNA: TGTGCCAGCTCAGCAGCCGGGGGGGATCAGCCCCAGCATTTT.

The chain is built from TRBV19 and TRBJ2-5; 9 bases are a match to TRBD2. The CDR3 has 16 residues. V trimming: 3 bases; J trimming: 1 base; junction bases outside the gene matches: 6. Germline assignment: CDR1 LNHDA and CDR2 SQIVND (reference sequence). The CDR3 coding sequence is TGTGCCAGTAGTATGTTGGCGGGGGGGGCCCAAGAGACCCAGTACTTC. Translation gives CASSMLAGGAQETQYF. Together with reference TRBV19 and TRBJ2-5, the CDR3 gives the full variable domain: DGGITQSPKYLFRKEGQNVTLSCEQNLNHDAMYWYRQDPGQGLRLIYYSQIVNDFQKGDIAEGYSVSREKKESFPLTVTSAQKNPTAFYLCASSMLAGGAQETQYFGPGTRLLVL.

This clone has a handful of counts. The chain links TRBV7-8 to TRBJ2-1; TRBD1 aligns across 8 bases. The CDR3 loop spans 19 amino acids. With V trimmed by 0 bases and J by 0 bases, 10 bases remained unmatched. The germline gives CDR1 SGHVS, CDR2 FQNEAQ. For the CDR3, the DNA is TGTGCCAGCAGCTTAGCGGGGGACAGGACTGAAGGCTCCTACAATGAGCAGTTCTTC. Encoded protein: CASSLAGDRTEGSYNEQFF.

This chain uses TRBV7-9 with TRBJ2-7; D is unclear. CDR3 size: 12 residues. V shed 3 bases and J shed 2 bases, with 5 bases lying between them. Germline loops: CDR1 SEHNR, CDR2 FQNEAQ (reference sequence). In DNA, the CDR3 is TGTGCCAGCAGCTTCAATCCCTACGAGCAGTACTTC. Its protein is CASSFNPYEQYF.

The J gene is TRBJ2-1, the V gene TRBV4-1, with D perhaps matching TRBD2 (5 bases). Germline lookup yields CDR1 MGHRA and CDR2 YSYEKL. This CDR3 spans 15 amino acids. V gave up 4 bases and J gave up 2 bases, with 12 bases separating them. The CDR3 DNA is TGCGCCAGCAGCCTCGAGGGCACGACCTACAATGAGCAGTTCTTC. Its translation: CASSLEGTTYNEQFF.

V is TRBV19 and J is TRBJ2-1; 7 nucleotides line up with TRBD2. V trimming: 8 bases; J trimming: 6 bases; junction bases outside the gene matches: 7. CDR1 is LNHDA and CDR2 is SQIVND in the germline V gene (reference sequence). This CDR3 is 13 amino acids long. The CDR3 here is CASAWEGGNEQFF. The DNA of the CDR3 is TGTGCCAGTGCCTGGGAGGGAGGCAATGAGCAGTTCTTC.

V is TRBV6-2 or TRBV6-3 and J is TRBJ1-2; 8 nucleotides agree with TRBD1. CDR1 is MNHEY and CDR2 is SVGEGT in the germline V gene. The CDR3 loop spans 17 amino acids. With V trimmed by 4 bases and J by 0 bases, 10 bases remained unmatched. DNA for the CDR3: TGTGCCAGCAGTTTCAGGGACAGGTTGTCAGCTAACTATGGCTACACCTTC. It specifies CASSFRDRLSANYGYTF.

This rearrangement joins TRBV2 to TRBJ1-1; D remains ambiguous. V was trimmed by 5 bases and J by 2 bases, leaving 9 bases between them. The length of the CDR3 is 13 residues. Germline assignment: CDR1 SNHLY and CDR2 FYNNEI. The CDR3 is CASSTEFNTEAFF. In nucleotides, the CDR3 is TGTGCCAGCAGTACAGAGTTTAACACTGAAGCTTTCTTT.

This clone has a single count. The V call is TRBV6-5, the J call TRBJ1-2, with D uncertain. CDR1 is MNHEY, CDR2 SVGAGI, per germline. V gave up 4 bases and J gave up 5 bases, with 17 bases separating them. The CDR3 is 15 residues long. CDR3 in amino acids: CASSWAAIPDYGYTF. The CDR3 region has the DNA TGTGCCAGCAGTTGGGCTGCAATCCCTGATTATGGCTACACCTTC.

This CDR3 is CASSQFGGTSTGELFF. In DNA, the CDR3 is TGTGCCAGCAGCCAATTCGGGGGGACTTCCACCGGGGAGCTGTTTTTT. The chain carries TRBV14 and TRBJ2-2, with TRBD2 matching over 7 bases. V was pared by 2 bases and J by 4 bases, with 7 bases of the junction left unmatched. This CDR3 has 16 residues. CDR1 and CDR2 (germline): SGHDN, FVKESK.

The chain combines TRBV3-1 (or the pseudogene TRBV3-2) with TRBJ1-6; maybe TRBD1 (5 bases). V was cut by 1 base and J by 13 bases, with 20 bases left in between. The germline CDR1 and CDR2 sequences are LGHDT and YNNKEL (reference sequence). CDR3 length equals 16 residues. As DNA, the CDR3 is TGTGCCAGCAGCCAAGTGGGTTTTGGGGGAGGATTTCCCCTCCACTTT. It yields the protein CASSQVGFGGGFPLHF.

The CDR3 coding sequence is TGTGCCAGCTCACCCTTCAGTAGCAATCAGCCCCAGCATTTT. Residues: CASSPFSSNQPQHF. The V gene is TRBV18, the J gene TRBJ1-5; D call uncertain. The CDR3 extends over 14 amino acids. Germline loops: CDR1 KGHSH, CDR2 LQKENI. Trimming took 3 bases from V and 0 from J, leaving 6 bases between them.

The V gene is TRBV7-2, the J gene TRBJ1-5, with 7 bases aligning to TRBD1. V was pared by 5 bases and J by 2 bases, with 9 bases of the junction left unmatched. The CDR3 spans 16 residues. Germline V gene sequence: CDR1 SGHTA, CDR2 FQGNSA. CDR3 residues: CASSPERQGGNQPQHF. CDR3 bases: TGTGCCAGCAGCCCAGAAAGACAGGGTGGCAATCAGCCCCAGCATTTT.

There are a few counts of this clone. V gene TRBV23-1 combines with J gene TRBJ2-2; the D gene is possibly TRBD2 (7 bases). TRBV23-1 is labeled an ORF, and its function is uncertain. The V and J ends lost 2 bases and 6 bases respectively, with 28 bases between them. This CDR3 is 20 amino acids long. The chain's CDR3 is CASSQRVGGAHQAGPGELFF. The CDR3 nucleotides are TGCGCCAGCAGTCAAAGGGTAGGGGGGGCTCACCAGGCTGGACCCGGGGAGCTGTTTTTT.

The CDR3 loop reads CASSLIGQGGYTF. The CDR3, as DNA: TGTGCCAGCAGCTTAATCGGGCAGGGCGGCTACACCTTC. The chain uses TRBV7-9 and TRBJ1-2; D possibly corresponds to TRBD1 (5 bases). Germline loops: CDR1 SEHNR, CDR2 FQNEAQ (reference sequence). The CDR3 runs 13 residues. V was trimmed by 2 bases and J by 8 bases, leaving 12 bases between them.

J is TRBJ1-3 and V is TRBV9; unclear D gene. The germline CDR1 and CDR2 sequences are SGDLS and YYNGEE. The ends were cut back, 1 base at V and 10 bases at J, with 9 bases in the middle. The CDR3 has 12 residues. Here the CDR3 DNA reads TGTGCCAGCAGCGTAACCGGGAGAACCATATATTTT. This gives the protein CASSVTGRTIYF. Based on the CDR3 plus reference TRBV9 and TRBJ1-3, the full variable domain is DSGVTQTPKHLITATGQRVTLRCSPRSGDLSVYWYQQSLDQGLQFLIQYYNGEERAKGNILERFSAQQFPDLHSELNLSSLELGDSALYFCASSVTGRTIYFGEGSWLTVV.

The chain links TRBV28 to TRBJ2-5; TRBD2 matches at 7 bases. V gave up 6 bases and J gave up 2 bases; unmatched junction bases: 9. The CDR3 contains 15 residues. The germline V gene has CDR1 MDHEN and CDR2 SYDVKM. CDR3 bases: TGTGCCAGCAGGGTCCTCGGGGGACTACAAGAGACCCAGTACTTC. This gives the protein CASRVLGGLQETQYF.

The rearrangement joins TRBV30 to TRBJ1-1; 10 bases map to TRBD1. Per germline, CDR1 GTSNPN and CDR2 SVGIG (reference sequence). The V segment lost 3 bases and the J segment 0 bases; nucleotides outside the gene matches: 7. CDR3 length equals 16 residues. The CDR3 coding sequence is TGTGCCTGGAGGCAGAAGACAGGGGGCATGAACACTGAAGCTTTCTTT. It specifies CAWRQKTGGMNTEAFF.

The V gene is TRBV7-2, the J gene TRBJ1-5; 8 bases are a match to TRBD1. CDR1 and CDR2 from the germline V gene are SGHTA and FQGNSA. This CDR3 region has 14 residues. V dropped 5 bases and J dropped 6; count of bases not matched to a gene: 6. The DNA for the CDR3 is TGTGCCAGCAGCGAAACAGGGGGAGTTCAGCCCCAGCATTTT. Its translation: CASSETGGVQPQHF.

This clone was recorded once. V usage is TRBV6-5 and J usage is TRBJ1-2; TRBD1 agrees at 9 bases. The J segment lost 7 bases and the V segment lost 6 bases, leaving 9 bases of the junction unmatched. Germline V gene data show CDR1 as MNHEY and CDR2 as SVGAGI. The CDR3 loop spans 14 amino acids. The CDR3 loop is CASRRQGETPGYTF. CDR3 sequence (DNA): TGTGCCAGCAGAAGACAGGGGGAGACCCCTGGCTACACCTTC.

The J gene is TRBJ1-4, the V gene TRBV2; a weak D match, TRBD1 (5 bases). Germline CDR1 SNHLY, CDR2 FYNNEI. V shed 4 bases and J shed 6 bases, with 9 bases lying between them. The length of the CDR3 is 13 residues. The CDR3 nucleotides are TGTGCCAGCAGTGTCGCCAGGGATGAAAAACTGTTTTTT. Translated, it gives CASSVARDEKLFF.